The 23 T cell receptor beta chains below were found in one sample sequenced in a study of shared clonotypes between healthy human individuals. Assay used: immunoSEQ multiplex PCR; TCRdb lists only in-frame clones, some missing. This sample carries approximately 480,000 clones, roughly 79% of them seen once, and the ten largest clones take about 12%. Sequenced material: PBMCs. These receptors were taken from a woman in her forties in good health. Some clones in this sample may be carry-over from other donors' samples.

Details on this clone: Within the sample, other DNA sequences also encode this same CDR3. CDR3 nucleotides: TGTGCCAGCTCACCTCAAGGGAACACTGAAGCTTTCTTT. This codes for CASSPQGNTEAFF. V gene TRBV18 combines with J gene TRBJ1-1; D remains unclear. Trimming took 3 bases from V and 1 from J, leaving 6 bases between them. Per germline, CDR1 KGHSH and CDR2 LQKENI. The CDR3 runs to 13 residues.

The V gene is TRBV28, the J gene TRBJ1-2, with TRBD1 identical over 10 bases. This CDR3 comprises 15 residues. V gave up 6 bases and J gave up 2 bases; unmatched junction bases: 6. Germline CDR1 and CDR2: MDHEN and SYDVKM. The CDR3, as DNA: TGTGCCAGCAGCCAGACAGGGGGCGAGAACTATGGCTACACCTTC. Its protein is CASSQTGGENYGYTF.

The V call is TRBV7-2, the J call TRBJ2-7; 8 bases agree with TRBD1. V lost 1 base and J lost 5; bases outside the gene matches: 4. CDR1 is SGHTA, CDR2 FQGNSA, per germline. This CDR3 has 14 residues. CDR3 in amino acids: CASSLGQGIDEQYF. The CDR3 DNA reads as TGTGCCAGCAGCTTAGGACAGGGGATAGACGAGCAGTACTTC.

J is TRBJ2-7 and V is TRBV11-2; TRBD2 matches 7 bases. CDR3 length equals 15 residues. The V segment lost 4 bases and the J segment 7 bases; nucleotides outside the gene matches: 13. Germline values: CDR1 SGHAT, CDR2 FQNNGV. The CDR3: CASSSRASGVLEQYF. Here the CDR3 DNA reads TGTGCCAGCAGCTCGCGGGCTAGCGGAGTCTTAGAGCAGTACTTC. The full variable domain, in which reference TRBV11-2 and TRBJ2-7 provide the parts outside the CDR3, is EAGVAQSPRYKIIEKRQSVAFWCNPISGHATLYWYQQILGQGPKLLIQFQNNGVVDDSQLPKDRFSAERLKGVDSTLKIQPAKLEDSAVYLCASSSRASGVLEQYFGPGTRLTVT.

The gene calls are TRBV19 and TRBJ2-5, with D uncertain. CDR3 length: 11 amino acids. Germline V gene data show CDR1 as LNHDA and CDR2 as SQIVND (reference sequence). The V end lost 4 bases, the J end lost 5 bases, and 5 bases lay between the germline ends. The CDR3 bases are TGTGCCAGTAGTACCGTGGAGACCCAGTACTTC. It yields the protein CASSTVETQYF.

The V call is TRBV29-1, the J call TRBJ2-7; the match to TRBD2 covers 11 bases. This CDR3 contains 15 residues. Germline CDR1 SQVTM, CDR2 ANQGSEA. Germline trimming cut 2 bases from V and 2 bases from J; bases unmatched to any gene: 5. CDR3 nucleotide sequence: TGCAGCGTTGAAAGCACTAGCGGGAGTGCCTACGAGCAGTACTTC. Translating gives CSVESTSGSAYEQYF.

This clone has just a few counts. The chain uses TRBV29-1 and TRBJ1-1, with unresolved D. Trimming stripped 4 bases from V and 1 base from J, with 10 bases between. CDR3 length: 13 residues. Germline V gives CDR1 SQVTM, CDR2 ANQGSEA. CDR3 sequence (DNA): TGCAGCGTTGCATCACACGGGAACACTGAAGCTTTCTTT. Amino acids: CSVASHGNTEAFF.

DNA of the CDR3: TGTGCCACCAGCAGAGACACAGGGGTTTGGGATAATTATCAGCCCCAGCATTTT. This translates into CATSRDTGVWDNYQPQHF. This rearrangement joins TRBV15 to TRBJ1-5; the match to TRBD1 covers 7 bases. The CDR3 is 18 amino acids. Germline lookup yields CDR1 LNHNV and CDR2 YYDKDF (reference sequence). The trim removed 0 bases at V and 5 bases at J, leaving 13 bases unmatched.

This clone was counted only a few times. CDR3 sequence (DNA): TGTGCCATCAGTGAATTAGGACAGGGGGCGGATGGCTACACCTTC. Amino acids: CAISELGQGADGYTF. The V gene is TRBV10-3, the J gene TRBJ1-2; TRBD1 agrees at 11 bases. This CDR3 spans 15 amino acids. Trimming removed 3 bases from V and 6 bases from J; junction bases left unmatched: 6. Germline V gene data show CDR1 as ENHRY and CDR2 as SYGVKD.

This chain uses TRBV4-3 with TRBJ1-2; no definite D call. Trimming shortened V by 0 bases and J by 3 bases, and 17 bases separated the two germline ends. The CDR3 is made up of 17 amino acids. Germline CDR1 and CDR2: LGHNA and YSLEER. CDR3 sequence (DNA): TGCGCCAGCAGCCAAGATCGGAGGGTTTACCCGGACTATGGCTACACCTTC. Protein product: CASSQDRRVYPDYGYTF.

V gene TRBV6-6 combines with J gene TRBJ2-4; 13 bases are a match to TRBD2. Germline CDR1 is MNHNY and CDR2 is SVGAGI (reference sequence). The CDR3 contains 16 residues. Trimming cost V 6 bases and J 7 bases; bases outside gene matches: 9. CDR3 region: CASSQWTSGSVNIQYF. For the CDR3, the DNA is TGTGCCAGCAGCCAGTGGACTAGCGGGAGTGTGAACATTCAGTACTTC.

The J gene is TRBJ1-4, the V gene TRBV2; D possibly corresponds to TRBD1 (5 bases). V shed 11 bases and J shed 4 bases, with 17 bases lying between them. Germline CDR1 and CDR2: SNHLY and FYNNEI. The CDR3 length is 14 residues. CDR3 sequence: CAGALGDGNEKLFF. The CDR3 nucleotides read TGTGCCGGTGCTTTGGGGGATGGTAATGAAAAACTGTTTTTT.

The chain combines TRBV10-2 with TRBJ2-5, with D maybe TRBD2 (6 bases). Trimming pared 2 bases from V and 1 base from J, leaving 20 bases between. Germline V lookup: CDR1 WSHSY, CDR2 SAAADI. The CDR3 has 18 amino acids. CDR3 amino acids: CASSEPGVQGAGQETQYF. The CDR3 DNA sequence: TGCGCCAGCAGTGAGCCGGGAGTGCAGGGCGCGGGCCAAGAGACCCAGTACTTC.

The rearrangement joins TRBV14 to TRBJ1-1, with D uncertain. V was trimmed by 0 bases and J by 5 bases, leaving 13 bases between them. The CDR3 spans 15 residues. Germline CDR1 is SGHDN and CDR2 is FVKESK. The CDR3 region is CASSQEESWQTEAFF. DNA for the CDR3: TGTGCCAGCAGCCAAGAGGAGAGTTGGCAGACTGAAGCTTTCTTT.

This chain links TRBV14 with TRBJ1-4; D is unresolved. The ends were cut back, 2 bases at V and 7 bases at J, with 11 bases in the middle. This CDR3 has 14 amino acids. The germline CDR1 and CDR2 sequences are SGHDN and FVKESK. DNA of the CDR3: TGTGCCAGCAGCCAACCCTCATTTGGTGAAAAACTGTTTTTT. Translation gives CASSQPSFGEKLFF.

The sample holds one count of this clone. V and J are TRBV10-1 and TRBJ1-1; tentative D call: TRBD1 (5 bases). Germline V gene sequence: CDR1 WNHNN, CDR2 SYGVQD (reference sequence). This CDR3 region has 15 residues. V lost 7 bases to trimming and J lost 5 bases, with 20 bases between them. In DNA form, the CDR3 reads TGCGCCAGCACTCGATCAGGGTCGTTTTTTACTGAAGCTTTCTTT. It is translated as CASTRSGSFFTEAFF.

This chain joins TRBV15 and TRBJ2-7, with 13 bases identical to TRBD2. CDR1 is LNHNV and CDR2 is YYDKDF in the germline V gene (reference sequence). V lost 5 bases and J lost 3; bases outside the gene matches: 7. This CDR3 has 16 amino acids. CDR3 in DNA: TGTGCCACCAGCGCGTCGGGACTAGCGGGAATCTACGAGCAGTACTTC. Encoded protein: CATSASGLAGIYEQYF.

The chain's CDR3 is CASSVSGRAVYNEQFF. As DNA, the CDR3 is TGTGCCAGCAGCGTTAGCGGGAGGGCCGTTTACAATGAGCAGTTCTTC. The V and J genes are TRBV9 and TRBJ2-1; TRBD2 agrees at 11 bases. CDR3 length equals 16 residues. The junction had 5 bases not matched to a gene; V was cut back by 2 bases and J by 4 bases. The V gene's germline CDR1 is SGDLS and CDR2 YYNGEE.

This clone was observed at least ten times. V and J are TRBV10-1 and TRBJ2-2; no clear D. The CDR3 has 16 residues. V lost 0 bases and J lost 4, with 12 bases in between. Looked up from germline, CDR1 is WNHNN and CDR2 is SYGVQD (reference sequence). CDR3 in DNA: TGCGCCAGCAGTGAGTCGACATTTAGCCTCACCGGGGAGCTGTTTTTT. The encoded protein is CASSESTFSLTGELFF.

The chain is built from TRBV7-3 and TRBJ2-5, with D unclear. The length of the CDR3 is 13 residues. Deletions cut 5 bases from V and 5 bases from J, with 12 bases between. Germline V gene sequence: CDR1 SGHTA, CDR2 FQGTGA. The CDR3 bases are TGTGCCAGCAGCGCGAAGCGTGGGGAGACCCAGTACTTC. Translation: CASSAKRGETQYF.

The genes are TRBV4-3 and TRBJ2-7; TRBD2 matches at 13 bases. V trimming: 4 bases; J trimming: 5 bases; junction bases outside the gene matches: 5. The CDR3 loop spans 15 amino acids. Looked up from germline, CDR1 is LGHNA and CDR2 is YSLEER. CDR3 in amino acids: CASSPGLAGANEQYF. The CDR3 bases are TGCGCCAGCAGCCCCGGACTAGCGGGAGCGAACGAGCAGTACTTC.

CDR3 in amino acids: CASSLGVVGEQYF. In nucleotides, the CDR3 is TGCGCCAGCAGCTTGGGAGTTGTCGGCGAGCAGTACTTC. V usage is TRBV5-1 and J usage is TRBJ2-7; D not resolved. Germline CDR1 SGHRS, CDR2 YFSETQ. CDR3 length: 13 residues. Trimming shortened V by 0 bases and J by 6 bases, and 10 bases separated the two germline ends.

This clone was counted once. The chain couples TRBV18 to TRBJ2-5, with TRBD2 matching over 8 bases. The tail of the sequence fits TRBJ2-7 better, so the J call may be wrong. Germline V gene sequence: CDR1 KGHSH, CDR2 LQKENI. The CDR3 covers 15 residues. The CDR3 loop is CASSPGEAGAHEQYF. CDR3 DNA: TGTGCCAGCTCACCCGGAGAAGCGGGAGCCCACGAGCAGTACTTC.